The following is a T cell receptor (beta chain) sequence with its context. The antigen this receptor binds is unknown. Per-base qualities were not stored, and no clone one base away is much larger. Each donor gave one peripheral blood draw, averaging approximately 120 mL, which was collected into heparinised tubes. Naive, central memory, regulatory and stem cell-like memory CD4+ T cells were sorted on a BD FACSAria II using a panel including CD45RO, CCR7, CD25, CD127, CD95 and CD27. Every sorted population had a purity above 98%. PBMCs were isolated right away by Lymphoprep density gradient centrifugation and were stained directly, without culture. So that batch effects would be minimized, each experiment stained and sorted samples in pairs, pairing one healthy donor with one patient. The sample is drawn from a study of beta chain features in type 1 diabetes (dated by TCRdb to 2016 to 2019). Concerning the study at large: Patients and healthy donors did not differ in mean age, gender distribution, total cell number or subset yield. A total of roughly 98,000,000 sorted cells were examined across all samples, and RNA yield correlated strongly with the number of cells per subset. In the study, recently diagnosed type 1 diabetes patients and matched healthy donors were compared on the TCRB repertoires of their sorted circulating CD4+ T cell subsets. Regulatory and stem cell-like memory subsets were obtained from only 8 patients and roughly eight healthy donors, while naive and central memory subsets were obtained from all 28 donors. Overall study outcomes, separate from this receptor: PCR might favor shorter templates, but patient and control samples were amplified and corrected together, so any skew would affect both groups equally. A moderate but significant shortening of TCRB CDR3 length was observed in type 1 diabetes patients in all four CD4+ subsets. Because the HLA sub-analyses included only small numbers of individuals, any influence of HLA type on TCRB rearrangement was left unresolved. The naive, central memory and regulatory TCRB repertoires appeared to resemble one another more closely among patients than among healthy donors. Because cDNA was sequenced instead of genomic DNA, activated cells with high expression could be over-represented, although the groups did not differ in activation or CD3 levels. Fewer insertions and more nucleotide deletions at VDJ recombination sites were observed in patients with type 1 diabetes, implying thymic rearrangement abnormalities.

The CDR1 and CDR2 encoded by the germline V gene are MNHEY and SVGAGI. The trim is 0 bases for V and 6 bases for J, with a gap of 10 bases between the germline ends. Measured from the cysteine to the phenylalanine, the CDR3 is 14 residues long. The sequence is cut down to CDR3 DNA, 42 bases in frame from base 1. The entire amount of isolated RNA was reverse transcribed using the High Capacity cDNA Reverse Transcription Kit, so the sequenced TCRB transcripts were expressed ones. Deep immunoSEQ sequencing was applied to naive, central memory and regulatory T cell samples, giving an average of about 3.4 million total reads per sample. After sorted cells were lysed in RLT buffer, RNA was extracted with DNase-treated RNeasy Micro or Mini kits, with the choice depending on cell number. To prevent cross-contamination, every cell subset was processed on its own, while patient and healthy donor samples were processed together. Using the immunoSEQ multiplex PCR, TCRB sequences were amplified from cDNA into 87-bp fragments spanning the CDR3 region. The amplicons were sequenced using the Illumina HiSeq platform. The paper's processing steps were these. Synthetic template baselines were used to correct PCR bias computationally, reads within Hamming distance 2 were collapsed together, and singletons that could not be merged were discarded. Reads were aligned against IMGT to assign V, D and J genes, CDR3 length and insertions or deletions at six rearrangement sites. Within each subset, clonotype counts were normalized to sorted cell number, and only after that were true diversity and Gini coefficients computed with the tcR R package. Repertoire sharing was quantified using the overlap coefficient calculated on TCRB nucleotide sequences. Out-of-frame TCRB sequences from naive cells were analyzed as a proxy for the pre-selection repertoire. Held by TCRdb, this immuneACCESS table contains in-frame sequences only and omits some clones. Under half of the omission traces to an unresolved V gene where checked; the cause of the rest is unknown. V and J calls plus clone size are reproduced from that table; the DNA served to infer D and trimming. Within this sample are about 650,000 clones, with 9.5% to 15% of them counted one time only. The ten largest clones add up to over 0.1% of the sample.

The specimen sequenced was naive CD4+ T cells from blood. In light of the paper, this sample's cell subset or site label describes: true naive CD4+ T cells. The sequence was obtained from a man aged 30-40 years with type 1 diabetes. The sequence is built from TRBV6-5 and TRBJ2-3, with the D gene call left open. The CDR3 protein sequence reads: CASSYSVARDTQYF. The DNA sequence follows: TGTGCCAGCAGTTACTCGGTAGCAAGGGATACGCAGTATTTT.